The next 27 T cell receptor beta chains were all read from a single sample in a study of Graves' ophthalmopathy and Graves' hyperthyroidism. Transcripts of RNA were the source for amplifying TCR beta CDR3 regions. The first round was an RT-PCR with HTBI primers, and the second round was a multiplex PCR. TCRdb used MiXCR to reprocess the multiplex PCR reads, holding one entry per CDR3 protein. The table records 350,000 to 400,000 distinct CDR3 sequences, approximately 20% of them present only once. Source material: peripheral blood. The receptor source for this set is a young woman with Graves' ophthalmopathy.

The chain uses TRBV12-3 or TRBV12-4 and TRBJ2-2, with D possibly being TRBD2 (6 bases). V dropped 6 bases and J dropped 2 bases, with 10 bases sitting between them. This CDR3 is built from 14 residues. CDR3 DNA sequence: TGTGCCAGCAGACCCGGGACTAACACCGGGGAGCTGTTTTTT. It yields the protein CASRPGTNTGELFF.

The chain uses TRBV6-1 and TRBJ2-7; D might be TRBD1 (5 bases). Trimming shortened V by 5 bases and J by 2 bases, and 13 bases separated the two germline ends. The CDR3 contains 14 residues. Germline V lookup: CDR1 MNHNS, CDR2 SASEGT. The chain's CDR3 is CASSPQQVTYEQYF. DNA of the CDR3: TGTGCCAGCAGTCCACAACAGGTGACCTACGAGCAGTACTTC.

Many counts were recorded for this clonotype. The V and J genes are TRBV12-3 or TRBV12-4 and TRBJ1-5; no reliable D call. Deletions cut 10 bases from V and 3 bases from J, with 10 bases between. This CDR3 spans 12 amino acids. The CDR3 nucleotides are TGTGCCACCCGGGGTTTCAATCAGCCCCAGCATTTT. Encoded protein: CATRGFNQPQHF.

There are a few counts of this clonotype. The chain joins TRBV30 to TRBJ2-7; D uncertain. CDR1 and CDR2 (germline): GTSNPN, SVGIG (reference sequence). The CDR3 runs to 12 residues. The ends were cut back, 1 base at V and 2 bases at J, with 6 bases in the middle. CDR3: CAWSGYTYEQYF. The CDR3 coding sequence is TGTGCCTGGAGTGGCTACACCTACGAGCAGTACTTC.

The chain combines TRBV10-2 with TRBJ1-1; 12 bases agree with TRBD1. The germline V gene has CDR1 WSHSY and CDR2 SAAADI. V trimming: 7 bases; J trimming: 1 base; junction bases outside the gene matches: 4. The length of the CDR3 is 15 residues. The DNA of the CDR3 is TGCGCCAGCATGGGACAGGGGGCTACGAACACTGAAGCTTTCTTT. Protein: CASMGQGATNTEAFF.

This clonotype was recorded at least ten times. J is TRBJ1-2 and V is TRBV6-5; D not certain. The CDR3 has 13 residues. CDR1 and CDR2 (germline): MNHEY, SVGAGI. V shed 0 bases and J shed 0 bases, with 2 bases lying between them. This CDR3 reads CASSYSPNYGYTF. The CDR3 DNA is TGTGCCAGCAGTTACTCGCCTAACTATGGCTACACCTTC.

There are many counts of this clonotype. This rearrangement joins TRBV14 to TRBJ2-7; tentatively, D is TRBD1 (6 bases). Germline CDR1 is SGHDN and CDR2 is FVKESK. Between the trimmed V and J ends, which lost 8 bases and 4 bases, there was a span of 24 bases. The CDR3 loop spans 16 amino acids. CDR3 sequence (DNA): TGTGCCAGCCTCCACAGGGCATTTCGGACCTGTTACGAGCAGTACTTC. Translated, it gives CASLHRAFRTCYEQYF.

Ten or more counts support this clonotype. The rearrangement links TRBV6-2 or TRBV6-3 to TRBJ2-7; possibly TRBD2 for D (6 bases). The CDR3 loop spans 11 amino acids. CDR1 MNHEY and CDR2 SVGEGT come from the germline V gene. The V gene lost 5 bases and the J gene lost 4 bases, with 6 bases spanning the gap. The CDR3 reads CASSRGYEQYF. The CDR3 coding sequence is TGTGCCAGCAGTCGGGGGTACGAGCAGTACTTC.

This clonotype was counted at least ten times. The chain combines TRBV12-5 with TRBJ1-5; TRBD1 matches at 9 bases. CDR3 size: 19 residues. Germline CDR1 is LGHNT and CDR2 is FRNRAP. Trimming removed 0 bases from V and 3 bases from J; junction bases left unmatched: 12. This chain's CDR3 is CASGLVRDRERAPNQPQHF. DNA for the CDR3: TGTGCTAGTGGTTTGGTACGGGACAGGGAAAGGGCGCCCAATCAGCCCCAGCATTTT. The variable domain in full, completed from reference TRBV12-5 and TRBJ1-5, reads DARVTQTPRHKVTEMGQEVTMRCQPILGHNTVFWYRQTMMQGLELLAYFRNRAPLDDSGMPKDRFSAEMPDATLATLKIQPSEPRDSAVYFCASGLVRDRERAPNQPQHFGDGTRLSIL.

This clonotype was recorded at least ten times. J is TRBJ2-2 and V is TRBV29-1, with D perhaps assigned TRBD1 or TRBD2 (7 bases each). The CDR3 contains 13 residues. Trimming cost V 5 bases and J 7 bases, with 14 bases left between them. Germline V gene sequence: CDR1 SQVTM, CDR2 ANQGSEA. CDR3 sequence: CSVRGQRDGELFF. The CDR3 region has the DNA TGCAGCGTTCGGGGACAGCGGGACGGGGAGCTGTTTTTT.

This clonotype was picked up one time. The V call is TRBV5-1, the J call TRBJ2-7; unclear D gene. Deletions cut 0 bases from V and 6 bases from J, with 10 bases between. The V gene's germline CDR1 is SGHRS and CDR2 YFSETQ. This CDR3 contains 13 residues. CDR3 nucleotides: TGCGCCAGCAGCTTGGAGGCAGCCGGCGAGCAGTACTTC. Translation gives CASSLEAAGEQYF. Full variable domain (rest looked up from reference TRBV5-1 and TRBJ2-7): KAGVTQTPRYLIKTRGQQVTLSCSPISGHRSVSWYQQTPGQGLQFLFEYFSETQRNKGNFPGRFSGRQFSNSRSEMNVSTLELGDSALYLCASSLEAAGEQYFGPGTRLTVT.

This clonotype was seen ten or more times. CDR3 residues: CASSPRLSQETQYF. CDR3 coding DNA: TGTGCCAGCAGCCCCCGACTATCGCAAGAGACCCAGTACTTC. This rearrangement joins TRBV7-2 to TRBJ2-5; maybe TRBD2 (5 bases). The CDR3 sequence is 14 residues long. The V and J ends lost 5 bases and 2 bases respectively, with 12 bases between them. Germline V lookup: CDR1 SGHTA, CDR2 FQGNSA.

The V call is TRBV28, the J call TRBJ1-2, with D uncertain. Per germline, CDR1 MDHEN and CDR2 SYDVKM. This CDR3 comprises 17 residues. Trimming cost V 6 bases and J 0 bases, with 20 bases left between them. The CDR3 DNA reads TGTGCCAGCAGCGCCACATCCTTCTGGGAAGCTAACTATGGCTACACCTTC. Translating gives CASSATSFWEANYGYTF.

This clonotype was recorded at least ten times. The rearrangement links TRBV6-1 to TRBJ1-1; 7 nucleotides agree with TRBD1. J lost 1 base, V lost 6 bases, and 11 bases had no gene match. The length of the CDR3 is 16 residues. Germline V gene data show CDR1 as MNHNS and CDR2 as SASEGT. The CDR3 DNA is TGTGCCAGCAGCACTGTGGGGGAGGGGGCGAACACTGAAGCTTTCTTT. Protein sequence: CASSTVGEGANTEAFF.

This clonotype was recorded at least ten times. The rearrangement links TRBV3-1 to TRBJ1-2, with D maybe TRBD1 (5 bases). This CDR3 has 12 amino acids. CDR1 is LGHDT, CDR2 YNNKEL, per germline (reference sequence). V was trimmed by 2 bases and J by 6 bases, leaving 7 bases between them. CDR3 in DNA: TGTGCCAGCAGCCAACAGGGAAATGGCTACACCTTC. Protein sequence: CASSQQGNGYTF.

The V call is TRBV7-2, the J call TRBJ1-3; D gene unclear. The germline CDR1 and CDR2 sequences are SGHTA and FQGNSA. This CDR3 spans 15 amino acids. Between the trimmed V and J ends, which lost 3 bases and 0 bases, there was a span of 9 bases. CDR3 nucleotides: TGTGCCAGCAGCTTGCAGGCCTACTCTGGAAACACCATATATTTT. It yields the protein CASSLQAYSGNTIYF.

This clonotype was counted many times. V is TRBV27 and J is TRBJ1-2; 7 nucleotides line up with TRBD1. J gave up 4 bases and V 3 bases, and 5 bases lay outside the gene matches. The CDR3 contains 14 residues. The germline CDR1 and CDR2 sequences are MNHEY and SMNVEV (reference sequence). Here the CDR3 reads CASSFSRGTYGYTF. CDR3 bases: TGTGCCAGCAGTTTCTCCAGGGGGACCTATGGCTACACCTTC.

This clonotype was seen at least ten times. The CDR3 is CATSDATGNQPQHF. The DNA for the CDR3 is TGTGCCACCAGTGATGCTACAGGGAATCAGCCCCAGCATTTT. The rearrangement links TRBV24-1 to TRBJ1-5, with D perhaps matching TRBD1 (6 bases). Germline loops: CDR1 KGHDR, CDR2 SFDVKD. The CDR3 loop spans 14 amino acids. Deletions cut 3 bases from V and 4 bases from J, with 9 bases between.

The rearrangement uses TRBV27 and TRBJ2-5; a possible D gene is TRBD2 (5 bases). CDR3 size: 14 residues. The germline gives CDR1 MNHEY, CDR2 SMNVEV (reference sequence). V lost 8 bases and J lost 3, with 16 bases in between. This CDR3 is CASGPRGGEETQYF. The DNA for the CDR3 is TGTGCCAGCGGGCCCCGGGGTGGAGAAGAGACCCAGTACTTC.

This clonotype came up many times. The chain is built from TRBV7-9 and TRBJ1-2, with a weak D call TRBD1 (6 bases). The germline V gene has CDR1 SEHNR and CDR2 FQNEAQ (reference sequence). The CDR3 has 14 residues. Between the trimmed V and J ends, which lost 5 bases and 4 bases, there was a span of 14 bases. The CDR3 sequence is CASSVQGGGYGYTF. The CDR3 DNA sequence: TGTGCCAGCAGCGTACAGGGAGGTGGCTATGGCTACACCTTC.

This clonotype was seen many times. The chain recombines TRBV11-2 with TRBJ1-1, with a tentative D call TRBD1 (6 bases). Germline values: CDR1 SGHAT, CDR2 FQNNGV. V shed 4 bases and J shed 6 bases, with 21 bases lying between them. The CDR3 length is 16 residues. CDR3 amino acids: CASSSPRQARGPEAFF. Here the CDR3 DNA reads TGTGCCAGCAGCTCGCCCCGACAAGCCAGGGGCCCTGAAGCTTTCTTT.

This clonotype was seen at least ten times. The junction departs from germline at one end; a sequencing error may be responsible. This rearrangement joins TRBV9 to TRBJ1-1; no clear D. Germline V gene lookup returns CDR1 SGDLS and CDR2 YYNGEE. The CDR3 totals 14 residues. The CDR3 sequence is CASNVRSMNTEAFF. DNA for the CDR3: TGTGCCAGCAACGTACGCAGCATGAACACTGAAGCTTTCTTT.

This clonotype was observed at least ten times. The gene calls are TRBV30 and TRBJ2-2, with D uncertain. Trimming shortened V by 1 base and J by 7 bases, and 7 bases separated the two germline ends. Germline-derived CDR1 and CDR2 are GTSNPN and SVGIG (reference sequence). CDR3 size: 12 residues. CDR3 DNA: TGTGCCTGGAGTGGTTTTGTCGGGGAGCTGTTTTTT. Encoded protein: CAWSGFVGELFF. Drawing the rest from reference TRBV30 and TRBJ2-2, the complete variable domain is SQTIHQWPATLVQPVGSPLSLECTVEGTSNPNLYWYRQAAGRGLQLLFYSVGIGQISSEVPQNLSASRPQDRQFILSSKKLLLSDSGFYLCAWSGFVGELFFGEGSRLTVL.

V gene TRBV18 combines with J gene TRBJ2-2; no reliable D call. This CDR3 comprises 17 residues. Trimming left V 6 bases short and J 3 bases short, with 20 bases between. Germline CDR1 reads KGHSH; CDR2 reads LQKENI. In DNA form, the CDR3 reads TGTGCCAGCTCCTCTCAAGGTCCCGTCTTGGACACCGGGGAGCTGTTTTTT. Translation: CASSSQGPVLDTGELFF.

This clonotype was counted ten times or more. This chain links TRBV29-1 with TRBJ2-7; D may be TRBD2 (6 bases). Germline V gene lookup returns CDR1 SQVTM and CDR2 ANQGSEA. Trimming stripped 7 bases from V and 0 bases from J, with 13 bases between. The CDR3 extends over 13 amino acids. Here the CDR3 DNA reads TGCAGCGCTGGACTACGTAGCTCCTACGAGCAGTACTTC. It translates to CSAGLRSSYEQYF.

This clonotype was detected ten times or more. The chain employs TRBV12-3 or TRBV12-4 and TRBJ1-2; D is uncertain. CDR3 length: 12 residues. Trimming left V 6 bases short and J 6 bases short, with 11 bases between. The DNA of the CDR3 is TGTGCCAGCAGGCGACTGGAGAATGGCTACACCTTC. This encodes CASRRLENGYTF.

This clonotype was observed many times. The chain carries TRBV9 and TRBJ1-3; no clear D gene. Trimming shortened V by 4 bases and J by 0 bases, and 17 bases separated the two germline ends. The CDR3 length is 17 residues. Germline V gene sequence: CDR1 SGDLS, CDR2 YYNGEE. The CDR3 bases are TGTGCCAGCAGCACTAATGCCCGAATAAGCTCTGGAAACACCATATATTTT. Protein product: CASSTNARISSGNTIYF.